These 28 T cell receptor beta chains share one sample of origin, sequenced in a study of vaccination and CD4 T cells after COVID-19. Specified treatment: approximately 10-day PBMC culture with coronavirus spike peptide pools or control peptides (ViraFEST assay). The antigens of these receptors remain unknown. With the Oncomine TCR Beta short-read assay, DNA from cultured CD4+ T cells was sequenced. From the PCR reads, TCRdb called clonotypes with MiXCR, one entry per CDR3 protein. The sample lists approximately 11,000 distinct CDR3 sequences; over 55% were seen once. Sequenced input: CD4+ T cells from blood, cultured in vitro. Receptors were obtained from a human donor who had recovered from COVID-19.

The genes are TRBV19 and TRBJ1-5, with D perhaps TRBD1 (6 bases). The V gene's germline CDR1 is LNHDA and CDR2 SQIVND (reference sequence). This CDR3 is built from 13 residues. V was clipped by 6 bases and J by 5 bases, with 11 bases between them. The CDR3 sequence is CASSGQFDQPQHF. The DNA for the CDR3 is TGTGCCAGTAGCGGACAGTTCGATCAGCCCCAGCATTTT. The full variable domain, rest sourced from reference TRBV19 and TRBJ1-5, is DGGITQSPKYLFRKEGQNVTLSCEQNLNHDAMYWYRQDPGQGLRLIYYSQIVNDFQKGDIAEGYSVSREKKESFPLTVTSAQKNPTAFYLCASSGQFDQPQHFGDGTRLSIL.

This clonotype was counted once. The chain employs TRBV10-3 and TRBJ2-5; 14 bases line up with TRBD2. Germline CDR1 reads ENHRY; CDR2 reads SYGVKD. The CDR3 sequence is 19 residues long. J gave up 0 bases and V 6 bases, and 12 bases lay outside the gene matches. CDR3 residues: CAIRFGSGTSGSHQETQYF. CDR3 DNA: TGTGCCATCAGGTTCGGGAGCGGGACTAGCGGGAGTCACCAAGAGACCCAGTACTTC.

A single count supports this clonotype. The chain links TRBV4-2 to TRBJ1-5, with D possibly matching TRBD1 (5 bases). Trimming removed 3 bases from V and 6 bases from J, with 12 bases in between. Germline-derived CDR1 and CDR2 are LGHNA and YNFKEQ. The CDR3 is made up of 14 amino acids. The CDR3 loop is CASSHGGRSQPQHF. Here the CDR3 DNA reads TGTGCCAGCAGCCATGGGGGTCGGTCTCAGCCCCAGCATTTT.

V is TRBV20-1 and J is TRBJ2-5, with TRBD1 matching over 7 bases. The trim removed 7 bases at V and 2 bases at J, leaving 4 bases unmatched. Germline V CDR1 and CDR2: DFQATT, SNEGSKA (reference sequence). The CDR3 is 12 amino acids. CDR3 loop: CSGGTDQETQYF. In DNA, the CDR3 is TGCAGTGGAGGGACAGATCAAGAGACCCAGTACTTC.

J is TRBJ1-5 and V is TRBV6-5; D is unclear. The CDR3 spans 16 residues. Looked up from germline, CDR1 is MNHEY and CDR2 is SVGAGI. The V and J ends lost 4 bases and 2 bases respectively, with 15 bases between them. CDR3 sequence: CASSFSGPWGNQPQHF. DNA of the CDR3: TGTGCCAGCAGTTTCTCCGGCCCATGGGGCAATCAGCCCCAGCATTTT.

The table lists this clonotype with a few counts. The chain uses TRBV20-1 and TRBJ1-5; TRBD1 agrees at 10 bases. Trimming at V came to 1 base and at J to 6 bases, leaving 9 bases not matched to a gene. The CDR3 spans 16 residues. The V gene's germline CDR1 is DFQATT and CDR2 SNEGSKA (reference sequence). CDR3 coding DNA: TGCAGTGCTAGAGTGGCCGGACAGGGGGTTTTTCAGCCCCAGCATTTT. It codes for CSARVAGQGVFQPQHF.

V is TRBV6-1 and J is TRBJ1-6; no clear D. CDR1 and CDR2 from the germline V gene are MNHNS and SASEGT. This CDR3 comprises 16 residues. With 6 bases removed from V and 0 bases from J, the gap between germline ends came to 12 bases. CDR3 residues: CASRLGKSSYNSPLHF. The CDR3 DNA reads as TGTGCCAGCAGGCTAGGAAAGAGCTCCTATAATTCACCCCTCCACTTT.

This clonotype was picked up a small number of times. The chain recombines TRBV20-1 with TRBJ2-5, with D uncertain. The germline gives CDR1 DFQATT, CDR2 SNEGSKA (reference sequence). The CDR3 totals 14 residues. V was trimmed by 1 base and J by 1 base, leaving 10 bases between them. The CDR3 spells CSARVGSGQETQYF. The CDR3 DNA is TGCAGTGCTAGAGTGGGGTCGGGCCAAGAGACCCAGTACTTC.

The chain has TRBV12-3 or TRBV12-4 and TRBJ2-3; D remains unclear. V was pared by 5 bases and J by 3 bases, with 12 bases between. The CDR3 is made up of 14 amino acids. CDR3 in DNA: TGTGCCAGCAGTCCCCTTCTGGGGACAGATACGCAGTATTTT. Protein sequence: CASSPLLGTDTQYF.

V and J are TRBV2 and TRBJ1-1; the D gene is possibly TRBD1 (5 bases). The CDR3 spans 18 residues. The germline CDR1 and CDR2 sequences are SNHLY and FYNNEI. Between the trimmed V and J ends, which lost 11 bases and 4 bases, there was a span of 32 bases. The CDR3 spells CAGEYAPGTPTLITEAFF. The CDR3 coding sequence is TGTGCCGGCGAATACGCCCCCGGGACGCCAACTCTGATCACTGAAGCTTTCTTT.

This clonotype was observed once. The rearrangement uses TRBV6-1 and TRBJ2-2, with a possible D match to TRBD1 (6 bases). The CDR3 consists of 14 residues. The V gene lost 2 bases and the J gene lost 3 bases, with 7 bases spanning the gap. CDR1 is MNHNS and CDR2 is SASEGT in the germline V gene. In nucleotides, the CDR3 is TGTGCCAGCAGTGAACAGGGGTACACCGGGGAGCTGTTTTTT. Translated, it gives CASSEQGYTGELFF.

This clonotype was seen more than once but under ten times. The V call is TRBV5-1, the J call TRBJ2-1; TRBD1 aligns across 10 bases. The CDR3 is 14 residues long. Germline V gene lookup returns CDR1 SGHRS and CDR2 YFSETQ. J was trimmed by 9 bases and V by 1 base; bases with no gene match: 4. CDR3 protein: CASSLRQGAGEQFF. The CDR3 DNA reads TGCGCCAGCAGCTTGAGACAGGGGGCAGGTGAGCAGTTCTTC. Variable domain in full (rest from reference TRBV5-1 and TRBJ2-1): KAGVTQTPRYLIKTRGQQVTLSCSPISGHRSVSWYQQTPGQGLQFLFEYFSETQRNKGNFPGRFSGRQFSNSRSEMNVSTLELGDSALYLCASSLRQGAGEQFFGPGTRLTVL.

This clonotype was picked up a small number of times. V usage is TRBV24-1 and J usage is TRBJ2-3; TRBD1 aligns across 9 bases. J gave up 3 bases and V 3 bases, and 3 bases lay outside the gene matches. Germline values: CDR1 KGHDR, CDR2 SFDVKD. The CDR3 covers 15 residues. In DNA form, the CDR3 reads TGTGCCACCAGTGATCCCGGGACAGGGACAGATACGCAGTATTTT. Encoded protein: CATSDPGTGTDTQYF.

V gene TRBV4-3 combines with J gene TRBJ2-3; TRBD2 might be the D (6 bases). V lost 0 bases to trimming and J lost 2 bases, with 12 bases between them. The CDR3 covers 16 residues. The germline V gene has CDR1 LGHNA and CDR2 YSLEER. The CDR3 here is CASSQDLREFTDTQYF. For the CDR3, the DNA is TGCGCCAGCAGCCAAGATTTACGGGAGTTCACAGATACGCAGTATTTT.

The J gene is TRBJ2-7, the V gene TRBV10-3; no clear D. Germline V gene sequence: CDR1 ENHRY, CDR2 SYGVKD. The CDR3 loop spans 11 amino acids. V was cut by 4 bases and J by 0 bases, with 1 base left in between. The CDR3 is CAISVSYEQYF. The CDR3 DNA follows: TGTGCCATCAGTGTCTCCTACGAGCAGTACTTC.

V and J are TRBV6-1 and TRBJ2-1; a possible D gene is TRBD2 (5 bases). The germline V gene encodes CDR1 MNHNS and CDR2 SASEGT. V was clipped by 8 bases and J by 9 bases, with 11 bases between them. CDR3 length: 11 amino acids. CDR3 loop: CASQVAGEQFF. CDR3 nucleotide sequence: TGTGCCAGCCAGGTCGCGGGTGAGCAGTTCTTC.

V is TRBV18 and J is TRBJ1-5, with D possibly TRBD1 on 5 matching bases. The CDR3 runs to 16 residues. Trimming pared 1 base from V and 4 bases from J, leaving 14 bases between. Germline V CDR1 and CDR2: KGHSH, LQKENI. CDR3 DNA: TGTGCCAGCTCACCACGGCAGGGCGAACTAAATCAGCCCCAGCATTTT. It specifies CASSPRQGELNQPQHF.

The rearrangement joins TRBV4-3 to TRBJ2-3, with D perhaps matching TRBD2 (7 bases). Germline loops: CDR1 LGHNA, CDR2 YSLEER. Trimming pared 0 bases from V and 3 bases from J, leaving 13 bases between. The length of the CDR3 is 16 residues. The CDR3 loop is CASSQERGGWTDTQYF. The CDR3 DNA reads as TGCGCCAGCAGCCAAGAAAGGGGGGGCTGGACAGATACGCAGTATTTT.

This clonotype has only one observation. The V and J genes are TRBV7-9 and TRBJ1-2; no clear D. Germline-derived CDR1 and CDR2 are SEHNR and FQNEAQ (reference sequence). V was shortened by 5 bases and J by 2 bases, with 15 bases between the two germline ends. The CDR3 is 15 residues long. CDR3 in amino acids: CASSRWGGENYGYTF. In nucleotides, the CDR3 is TGTGCCAGCAGCCGATGGGGTGGGGAAAACTATGGCTACACCTTC. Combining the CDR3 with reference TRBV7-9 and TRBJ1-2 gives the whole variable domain DTGVSQNPRHKITKRGQNVTFRCDPISEHNRLYWYRQTLGQGPEFLTYFQNEAQLEKSRLLSDRFSAERPKGSFSTLEIQRTEQGDSAMYLCASSRWGGENYGYTFGSGTRLTVV.

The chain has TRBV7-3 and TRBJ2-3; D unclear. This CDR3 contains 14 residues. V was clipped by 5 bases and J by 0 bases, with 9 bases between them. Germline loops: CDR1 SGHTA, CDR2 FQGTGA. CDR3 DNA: TGTGCCAGCAGCCTACAACCCAGCACAGATACGCAGTATTTT. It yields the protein CASSLQPSTDTQYF. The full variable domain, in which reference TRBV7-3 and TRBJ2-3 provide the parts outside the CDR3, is GAGVSQTPSNKVTEKGKYVELRCDPISGHTALYWYRQSLGQGPEFLIYFQGTGAADDSGLPNDRFFAVRPEGSVSTLKIQRTERGDSAVYLCASSLQPSTDTQYFGPGTRLTVL.

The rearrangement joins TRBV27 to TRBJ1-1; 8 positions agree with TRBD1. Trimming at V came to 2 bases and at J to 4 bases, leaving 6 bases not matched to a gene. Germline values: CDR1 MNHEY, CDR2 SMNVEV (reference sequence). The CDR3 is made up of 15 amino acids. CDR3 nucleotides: TGTGCCAGCAGTTTACCGTCAGGGGGCGGCACTGAAGCTTTCTTT. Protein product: CASSLPSGGGTEAFF.

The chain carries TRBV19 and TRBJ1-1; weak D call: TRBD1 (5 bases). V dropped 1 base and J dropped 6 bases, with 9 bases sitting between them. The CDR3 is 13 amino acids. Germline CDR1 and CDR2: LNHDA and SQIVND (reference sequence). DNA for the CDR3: TGTGCCAGTAGTATAGGGAGGGGCTCTGAAGCTTTCTTT. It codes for CASSIGRGSEAFF.

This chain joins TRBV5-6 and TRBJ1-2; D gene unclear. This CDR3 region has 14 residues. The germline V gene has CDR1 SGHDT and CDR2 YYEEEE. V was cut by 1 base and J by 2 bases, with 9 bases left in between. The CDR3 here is CASSLTRENYGYTF. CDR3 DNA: TGTGCCAGCAGCTTGACTCGGGAGAACTATGGCTACACCTTC.

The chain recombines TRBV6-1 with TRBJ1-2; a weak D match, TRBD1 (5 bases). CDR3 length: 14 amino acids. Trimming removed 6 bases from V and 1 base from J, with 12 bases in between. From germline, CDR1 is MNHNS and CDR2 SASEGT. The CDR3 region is CASSVGTNNYGYTF. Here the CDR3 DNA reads TGTGCCAGCAGCGTTGGGACCAATAACTATGGCTACACCTTC.

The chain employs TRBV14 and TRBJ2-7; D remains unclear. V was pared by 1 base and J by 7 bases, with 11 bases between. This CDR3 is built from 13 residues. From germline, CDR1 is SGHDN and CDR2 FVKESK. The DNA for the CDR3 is TGTGCCAGCAGCCAAGGACACCTTCGGGAGCAGTACTTC. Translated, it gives CASSQGHLREQYF.

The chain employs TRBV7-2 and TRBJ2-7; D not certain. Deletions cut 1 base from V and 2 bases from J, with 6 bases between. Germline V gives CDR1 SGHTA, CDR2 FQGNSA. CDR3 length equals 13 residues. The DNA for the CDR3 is TGTGCCAGCAGCTTAGTCAGGCCCTACGAGCAGTACTTC. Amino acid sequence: CASSLVRPYEQYF.

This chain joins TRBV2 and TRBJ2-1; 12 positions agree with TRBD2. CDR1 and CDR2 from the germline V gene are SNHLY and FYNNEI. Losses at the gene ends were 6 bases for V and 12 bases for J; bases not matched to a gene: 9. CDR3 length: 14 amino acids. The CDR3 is CASRPTSGSVGQFF. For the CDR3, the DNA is TGTGCCAGCAGACCGACTAGCGGGAGTGTTGGGCAGTTCTTC.

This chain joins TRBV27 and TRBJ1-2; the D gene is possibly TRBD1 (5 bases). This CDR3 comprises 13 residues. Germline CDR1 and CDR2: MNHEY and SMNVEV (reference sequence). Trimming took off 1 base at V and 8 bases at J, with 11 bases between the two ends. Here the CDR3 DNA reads TGTGCCAGCAGTTTATTAAGGGGTTCCGGCTACACCTTC. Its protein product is CASSLLRGSGYTF.